Below, one T cell receptor (beta chain) is given with its context. This clonotype was found a few times. There is no known antigen for this receptor. No much larger clone is present one base from it, and per-base qualities are unavailable. The donors were roughly 40 Caucasian individuals from Russia, aged 6 to 90 years, who were systemically healthy. Around 9.7 milliliters of peripheral blood were collected from each donor into EDTA-treated Vacutainer tubes. Ficoll-Paque density-gradient centrifugation was used to isolate PBMCs, with at least 6.5 million per sample. Total RNA was extracted from PBMCs with Trizol reagent, with at least 6 micrograms obtained per sample. Naive CD45RAhigh/CD27high T cell percentages were measured by flow cytometry on a PBMC aliquot from every donor. Library prep was done by 5' RACE. Instrument used: Illumina HiSeq 2500. A second about 7 to 11 cycle PCR used a sample-barcoded 5' primer and a J-beta primer mix. A unique molecular identifier was introduced onto each TCR beta cDNA molecule by a template-switch 5' adaptor carrying 12 random nucleotides. Each sample yielded at least 2.5 million CDR3-containing paired-end reads. All of the RNA was converted into first-strand cDNA using the Mint cDNA synthesis kit, with a TRBC-specific oligonucleotide serving as the primer. After uracil-DNA glycosylase treatment, a first 18-cycle PCR used universal primers M1SS and BC2_uni_R on all cDNA. The paper's data handling went like this. Each sample was normalized by randomly selecting 1 million high-quality reads, each carrying a distinct molecular identifier. Reads sharing molecular identifiers were discarded rather than binned into consensus sequences. MiTCR, set to a Q25 quality threshold and the strictest error-elimination algorithm, was used for CDR3 identification, clonotype clustering and error correction. A nonparametric unseen species model using Euler transformation provided a lower-bound estimate of total TCR beta diversity. Through fastp at Q25 and MiXCR, TCRdb rebuilt clones from the public reads, retaining in-frame beta chains. Duplicate CDR3 protein sequences are folded into a single record with the most common DNA and genes. The V and J calls were not made by the authors but by TCRdb's processing. The sample has hundreds of thousands of distinct CDR3 sequences on record, roughly 20% of them singletons. Roughly 3.9% of the sample lies in the top ten.

This sample is part of a study of blood T cells in healthy people across ages (dated by TCRdb to the mid-2010s). About the investigation overall: In model experiments, template switching captured about one uniquely barcoded TCR beta cDNA molecule for every two T cells. Using deep sequencing normalized with unique cDNA molecular identifiers, the study measured how TCR beta repertoire diversity changes with age. Four age groups were formed from the donors: young (average 16 years), middle-aged (just under 40), aged (roughly 56) and long-lived (more than 75). To avoid experimental bias, donors of different ages were spread randomly across the sequencing lanes. Using the same blood draw, the study looked at two additional independent replicas of 1 million unique cDNA reads for two donors, one aged 18 to 30 and the other aged 80 or older.

Overall results and qualifications from the work: The long-lived group showed more naive CD4+ T cells, fewer expanded clones and increased TCR diversity than the aged group, suggesting age selection. There was a strong correlation between observed TCR beta diversity and the percentage of naive T cells measured by flow cytometry. The CMV infection status of donors was not known, potentially confounding age-related changes in expanded clonotypes. Estimates of total diversity from one million sequenced T cells were regarded as lower bounds and underestimates. Because profiling used bulk unsorted PBMCs, naive and antigen-experienced compartments could not be compared conclusively. Observed TCR beta diversity per million T cells fell roughly linearly with age, and a significant reduction was already apparent by age approximately 41.

Sequenced input: blood. The sequence came from a man aged 65 to 85 in good health.

CDR3 region: CASSQLPRRGQNIQYF. Read as DNA, the sequence is TGTGCCAGCAGCCAACTCCCCCGCAGGGGACAAAACATTCAGTACTTC. The sequence joins TRBV3-1 to TRBJ2-4; TRBD1 could be the D gene, as 6 bases match. The V end loses 2 bases and the J end loses 5 bases, and a stretch of 16 bases separates them. From its cysteine to its phenylalanine, the CDR3 spans 16 amino acids. This entry keeps only the CDR3 DNA: 48 bases, framed from base 1. According to the germline V gene (reference sequence), CDR1 reads LGHDT and CDR2 reads YNNKEL.